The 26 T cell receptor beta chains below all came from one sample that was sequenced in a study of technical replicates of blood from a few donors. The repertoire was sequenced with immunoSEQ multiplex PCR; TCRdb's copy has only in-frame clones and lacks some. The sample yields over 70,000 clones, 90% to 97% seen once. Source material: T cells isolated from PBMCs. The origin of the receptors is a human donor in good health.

CDR3 sequence (DNA): TGTGCCAGCAGCATAAGTACTAGCGGGACATCCTACGAGCAGTACTTC. Translated, it gives CASSISTSGTSYEQYF. V gene TRBV7-9 combines with J gene TRBJ2-7, with TRBD2 identical over 10 bases. Trimming removed 5 bases from V and 1 base from J; junction bases left unmatched: 8. This CDR3 is 16 amino acids long. CDR1 is SEHNR, CDR2 FQNEAQ, per germline (reference sequence).

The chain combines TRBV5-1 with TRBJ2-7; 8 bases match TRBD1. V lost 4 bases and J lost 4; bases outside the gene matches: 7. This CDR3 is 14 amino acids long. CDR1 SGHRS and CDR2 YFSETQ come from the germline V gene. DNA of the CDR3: TGCGCCAGCAGCACGGGACAGGAAGGTTACGAGCAGTACTTC. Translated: CASSTGQEGYEQYF. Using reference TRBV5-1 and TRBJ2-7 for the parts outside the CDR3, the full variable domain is KAGVTQTPRYLIKTRGQQVTLSCSPISGHRSVSWYQQTPGQGLQFLFEYFSETQRNKGNFPGRFSGRQFSNSRSEMNVSTLELGDSALYLCASSTGQEGYEQYFGPGTRLTVT.

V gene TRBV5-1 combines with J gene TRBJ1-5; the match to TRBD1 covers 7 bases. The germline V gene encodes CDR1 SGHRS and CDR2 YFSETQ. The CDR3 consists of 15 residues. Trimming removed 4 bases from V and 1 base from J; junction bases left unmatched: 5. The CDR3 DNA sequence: TGCGCCAGCAGCGTTTCGACAGGGAGCAATCAGCCCCAGCATTTT. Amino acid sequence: CASSVSTGSNQPQHF.

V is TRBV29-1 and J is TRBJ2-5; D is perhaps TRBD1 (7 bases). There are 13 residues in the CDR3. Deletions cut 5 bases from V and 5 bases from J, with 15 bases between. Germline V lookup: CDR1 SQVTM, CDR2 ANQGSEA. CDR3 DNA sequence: TGCAGCGTTCGCGGGACAGCCGTGGAGACCCAGTACTTC. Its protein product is CSVRGTAVETQYF.

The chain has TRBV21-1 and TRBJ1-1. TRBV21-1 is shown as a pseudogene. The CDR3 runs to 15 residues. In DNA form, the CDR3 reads TGTGCCAGCAGCAGTAGAAGGTGGAGGAACACTGAAGCTTTCTTT. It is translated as CASSSRRWRNTEAFF.

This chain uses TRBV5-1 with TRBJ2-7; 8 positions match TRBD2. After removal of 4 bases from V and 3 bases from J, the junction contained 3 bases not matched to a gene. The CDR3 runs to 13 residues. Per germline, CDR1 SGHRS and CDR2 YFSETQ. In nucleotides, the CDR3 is TGCGCCAGCAGCCTAGCGGGTAGCTACGAGCAGTACTTC. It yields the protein CASSLAGSYEQYF.

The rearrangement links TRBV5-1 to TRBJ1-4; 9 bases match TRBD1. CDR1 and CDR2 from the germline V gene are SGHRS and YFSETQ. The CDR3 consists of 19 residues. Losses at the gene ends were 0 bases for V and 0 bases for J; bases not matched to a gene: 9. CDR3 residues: CASSLGDRVRRATNEKLFF. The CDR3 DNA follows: TGCGCCAGCAGCTTGGGGGACAGGGTCCGTAGGGCAACTAATGAAAAACTGTTTTTT.

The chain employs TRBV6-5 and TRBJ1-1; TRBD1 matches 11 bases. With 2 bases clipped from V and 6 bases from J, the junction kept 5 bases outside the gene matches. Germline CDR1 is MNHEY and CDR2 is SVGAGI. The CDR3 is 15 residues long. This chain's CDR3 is CASSYGTGGGPEAFF. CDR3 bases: TGTGCCAGCAGTTACGGGACAGGGGGTGGGCCTGAAGCTTTCTTT.

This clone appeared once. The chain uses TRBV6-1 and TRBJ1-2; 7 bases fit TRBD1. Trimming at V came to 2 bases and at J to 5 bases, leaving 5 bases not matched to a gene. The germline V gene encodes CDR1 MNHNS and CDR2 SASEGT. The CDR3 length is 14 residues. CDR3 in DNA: TGTGCCAGCAGTGAATGGGGACAGAGTTATGGCTACACCTTC. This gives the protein CASSEWGQSYGYTF.

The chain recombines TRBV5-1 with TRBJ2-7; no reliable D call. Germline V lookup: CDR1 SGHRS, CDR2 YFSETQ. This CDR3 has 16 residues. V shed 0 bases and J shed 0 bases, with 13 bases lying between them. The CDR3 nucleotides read TGCGCCAGCAGCTTGGCCTTGCGGAAGAGCTCCTACGAGCAGTACTTC. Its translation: CASSLALRKSSYEQYF.

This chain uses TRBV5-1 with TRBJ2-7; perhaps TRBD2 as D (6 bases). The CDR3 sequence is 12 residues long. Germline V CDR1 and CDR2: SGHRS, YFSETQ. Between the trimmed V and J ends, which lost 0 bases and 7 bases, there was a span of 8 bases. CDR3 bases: TGCGCCAGCAGCTTGGCCGGGGGAGAGCAGTACTTC. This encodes CASSLAGGEQYF.

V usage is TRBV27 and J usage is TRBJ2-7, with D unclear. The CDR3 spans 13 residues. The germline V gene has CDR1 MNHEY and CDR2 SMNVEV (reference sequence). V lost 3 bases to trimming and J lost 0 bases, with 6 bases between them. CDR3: CASSLSFSYEQYF. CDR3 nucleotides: TGTGCCAGCAGTTTGTCCTTCTCCTACGAGCAGTACTTC.

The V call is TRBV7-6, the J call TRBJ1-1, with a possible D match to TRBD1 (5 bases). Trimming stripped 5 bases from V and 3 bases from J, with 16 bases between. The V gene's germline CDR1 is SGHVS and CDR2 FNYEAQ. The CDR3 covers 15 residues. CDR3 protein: CASSTPQGRDTEAFF. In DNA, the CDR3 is TGTGCCAGCAGCACCCCCCAGGGTAGGGACACTGAAGCTTTCTTT.

For the CDR3, the DNA is TGCGCCAGCAGTGTCAGCGGATACAATGAGCAGTTCTTC. This translates into CASSVSGYNEQFF. The rearrangement links TRBV10-1 to TRBJ2-1; D possibly corresponds to TRBD2 (5 bases). Germline V gene lookup returns CDR1 WNHNN and CDR2 SYGVQD (reference sequence). The CDR3 runs 13 residues. V was shortened by 4 bases and J by 4 bases, with 8 bases between the two germline ends.

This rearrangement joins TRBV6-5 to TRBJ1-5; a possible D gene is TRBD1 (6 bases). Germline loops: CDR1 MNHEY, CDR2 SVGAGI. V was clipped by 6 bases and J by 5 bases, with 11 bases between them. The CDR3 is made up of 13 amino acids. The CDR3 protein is CASSWTVDQPQHF. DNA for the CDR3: TGTGCCAGCAGCTGGACAGTAGATCAGCCCCAGCATTTT.

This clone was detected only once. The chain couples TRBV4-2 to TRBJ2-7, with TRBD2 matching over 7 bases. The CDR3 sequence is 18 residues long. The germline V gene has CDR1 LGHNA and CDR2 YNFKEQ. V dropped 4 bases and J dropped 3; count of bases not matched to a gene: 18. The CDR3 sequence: CASSPSGGWNGGGYEQYF. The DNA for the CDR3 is TGTGCCAGCAGCCCCTCCGGGGGGTGGAATGGTGGAGGCTACGAGCAGTACTTC.

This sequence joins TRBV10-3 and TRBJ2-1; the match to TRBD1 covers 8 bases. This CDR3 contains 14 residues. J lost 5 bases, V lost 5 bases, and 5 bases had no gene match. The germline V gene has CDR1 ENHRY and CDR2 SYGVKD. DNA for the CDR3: TGTGCCATCAGTCCCATGACAGGGGACAATGAGCAGTTCTTC. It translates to CAISPMTGDNEQFF.

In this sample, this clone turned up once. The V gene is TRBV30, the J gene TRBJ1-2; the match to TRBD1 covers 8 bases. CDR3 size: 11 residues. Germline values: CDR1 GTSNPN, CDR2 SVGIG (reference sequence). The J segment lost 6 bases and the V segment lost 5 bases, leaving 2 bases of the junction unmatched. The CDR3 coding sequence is TGTGCCTGGGACAGGGGTAATGGCTACACCTTC. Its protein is CAWDRGNGYTF.

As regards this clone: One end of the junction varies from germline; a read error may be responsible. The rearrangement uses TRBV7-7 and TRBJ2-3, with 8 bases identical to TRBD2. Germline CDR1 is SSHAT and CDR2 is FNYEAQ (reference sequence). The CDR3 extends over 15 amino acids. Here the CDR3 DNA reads TGTGCTAGCAGCTCACGGGGGGGGGCCACAGATACGCAGTATTTT. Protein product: CASSSRGGATDTQYF.

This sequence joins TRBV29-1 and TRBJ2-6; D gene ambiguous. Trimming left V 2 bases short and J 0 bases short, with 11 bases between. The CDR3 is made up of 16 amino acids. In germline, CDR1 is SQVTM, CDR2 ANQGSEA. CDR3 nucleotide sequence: TGCAGCGTTGAACGAGTAAAACTCTCTGGGGCCAACGTCCTGACTTTC. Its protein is CSVERVKLSGANVLTF.

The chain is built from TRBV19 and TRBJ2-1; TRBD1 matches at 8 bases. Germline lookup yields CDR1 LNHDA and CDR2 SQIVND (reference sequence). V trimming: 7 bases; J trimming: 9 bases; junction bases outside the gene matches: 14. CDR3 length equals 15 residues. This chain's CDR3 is CASTTPGGQGFEQFF. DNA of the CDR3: TGTGCCAGTACCACCCCAGGAGGACAGGGCTTTGAGCAGTTCTTC. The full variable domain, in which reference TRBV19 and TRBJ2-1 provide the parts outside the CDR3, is DGGITQSPKYLFRKEGQNVTLSCEQNLNHDAMYWYRQDPGQGLRLIYYSQIVNDFQKGDIAEGYSVSREKKESFPLTVTSAQKNPTAFYLCASTTPGGQGFEQFFGPGTRLTVL.

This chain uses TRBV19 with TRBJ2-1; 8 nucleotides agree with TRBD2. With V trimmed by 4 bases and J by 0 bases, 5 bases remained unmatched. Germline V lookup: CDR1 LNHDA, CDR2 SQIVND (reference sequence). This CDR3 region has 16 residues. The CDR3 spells CASSSFGRGSYNEQFF. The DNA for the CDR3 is TGTGCCAGTAGTAGCTTCGGGAGGGGCTCCTACAATGAGCAGTTCTTC.

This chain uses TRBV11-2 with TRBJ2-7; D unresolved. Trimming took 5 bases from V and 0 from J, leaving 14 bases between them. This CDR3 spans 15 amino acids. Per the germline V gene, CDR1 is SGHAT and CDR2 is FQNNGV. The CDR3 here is CASSGQLQLSYEQYF. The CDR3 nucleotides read TGTGCCAGCAGCGGGCAGCTCCAACTCTCCTACGAGCAGTACTTC.

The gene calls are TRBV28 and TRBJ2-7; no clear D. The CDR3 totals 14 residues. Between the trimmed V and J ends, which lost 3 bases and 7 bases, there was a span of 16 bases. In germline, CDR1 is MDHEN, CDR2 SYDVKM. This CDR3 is CASSFDPRYGEQYF. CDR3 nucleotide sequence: TGTGCCAGCAGTTTCGACCCCAGGTATGGGGAGCAGTACTTC.

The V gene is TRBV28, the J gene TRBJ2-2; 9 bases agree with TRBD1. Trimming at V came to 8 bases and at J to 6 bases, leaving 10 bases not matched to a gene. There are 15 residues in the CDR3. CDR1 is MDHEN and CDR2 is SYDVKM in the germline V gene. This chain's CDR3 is CASLQGAERSGELFF. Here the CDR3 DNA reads TGTGCCAGCTTACAGGGGGCGGAGCGTTCCGGGGAGCTGTTTTTT. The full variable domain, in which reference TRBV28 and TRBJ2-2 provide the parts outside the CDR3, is DVKVTQSSRYLVKRTGEKVFLECVQDMDHENMFWYRQDPGLGLRLIYFSYDVKMKEKGDIPEGYSVSREKKERFSLILESASTNQTSMYLCASLQGAERSGELFFGEGSRLTVL.

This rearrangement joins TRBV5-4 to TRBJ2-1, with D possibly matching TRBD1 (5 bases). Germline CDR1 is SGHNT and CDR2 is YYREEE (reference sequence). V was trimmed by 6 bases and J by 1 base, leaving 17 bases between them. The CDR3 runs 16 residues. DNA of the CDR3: TGTGCCAGCACCCCCTCCGACAGTCTTTCCTACAATGAGCAGTTCTTC. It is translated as CASTPSDSLSYNEQFF.